This T cell receptor (beta chain) was identified in a study of CD8 T cells in Susac syndrome. TCR beta from blood CD8+ and CD4+ T cells was sequenced. Purification of the CD8+ and CD4+ T cells relied on negative isolation, and TEMRA cells underwent FACS enrichment. Random hexamers were used to reverse transcribe an amount of roughly 0.5 to 1 ug RNA. Amplification of TCR beta CDR3 used immunoSEQ multiplex PCR across 54 Vbeta and 13 Jbeta. MiXCR was run by TCRdb on the immunoSEQ multiplex PCR reads, yielding one entry per CDR3 protein. The table includes approximately 160,000 distinct CDR3 sequences, approximately 92% detected once. The CDR3 is 16 amino acids. Trimming left V 6 bases short and J 2 bases short, with 21 bases between. Germline CDR1 and CDR2: SQVTM and ANQGSEA. Study-wide findings and caveats: Acknowledgment was made by the study that its TCR sequencing and HLA analysis involved a relatively small number of individuals.

Points on this clonotype: Its antigen is undetermined.

The sequence was collected from a human donor in good health. The sequenced sample was CD4+ T cells from PBMCs. The chain links TRBV29-1 to TRBJ2-3, with D possibly being TRBD1 (5 bases). CDR3 region: CSVGLASASHTDTQYF. DNA for the CDR3: TGCAGCGTGGGGCTGGCCTCGGCATCTCACACAGATACGCAGTATTTT.